These T cell receptor beta chains were read from a single sample in a study. Via MiXCR, TCRdb re-called the RT-PCR reads, giving one row per CDR3 protein. The sample contains fewer than 800,000 distinct CDR3 sequences, around 14% of which appear only once. The sequencing input was memory CD4+ T cells from blood. These receptors all stem from a female donor in good health, serving as a healthy control. CDR3s include the opening cysteine and the closing phenylalanine or tryptophan. The order of the fields is CDR3 length, clone size, V gene, J gene, D gene, CDR3 protein, CDR3 DNA. D genes are given only for firm matches. The listing skips clone size in some rows; elsewhere it reads once, few, many or a size class.

CDR3 length: 13
clone size: many
V gene: TRBV20-1
J gene: TRBJ2-5
D gene: -
CDR3 protein: CSAPRAGKETQYF
CDR3 DNA: TGCAGTGCCCCCCGGGCGGGGAAAGAGACCCAGTACTTC

CDR3 length: 15
clone size: many
V gene: TRBV4-3
J gene: TRBJ2-7
D gene: TRBD1
CDR3 protein: CASSPMTGGSFEQYF
CDR3 DNA: TGCGCCAGCAGCCCAATGACAGGGGGCTCGTTCGAGCAGTACTTC

CDR3 length: 17
clone size: few
V gene: TRBV5-1
J gene: TRBJ2-1
D gene: TRBD2
CDR3 protein: CASSSQPGLAGGDEQFF
CDR3 DNA: TGCGCCAGCAGCTCTCAGCCGGGACTAGCGGGAGGGGATGAGCAGTTCTTC

CDR3 length: 14
clone size: once
V gene: TRBV4-3
J gene: TRBJ2-7
D gene: TRBD1
CDR3 protein: CASAGDRTSYEQYF
CDR3 DNA: TGCGCCAGCGCCGGGGACAGGACTTCCTACGAGCAGTACTTC

CDR3 length: 12
clone size: many
V gene: TRBV29-1
J gene: TRBJ2-4
D gene: -
CDR3 protein: CSVEGGSNIQYF
CDR3 DNA: TGCAGCGTTGAAGGGGGTTCAAACATTCAGTACTTC

CDR3 length: 13
clone size: many
V gene: TRBV18
J gene: TRBJ1-2
D gene: -
CDR3 protein: CASSQTGDYGYTF
CDR3 DNA: TGTGCCAGCTCCCAGACGGGGGACTATGGCTACACCTTC

CDR3 length: 17
clone size: -
V gene: TRBV6-2/TRBV6-3
J gene: TRBJ2-4
D gene: -
CDR3 protein: CASSYSLTGGQVNIQYF
CDR3 DNA: TGTGCCAGCAGTTACAGTTTAACCGGGGGCCAAGTAAACATTCAGTACTTC

CDR3 length: 11
clone size: -
V gene: TRBV5-8
J gene: TRBJ1-3
D gene: -
CDR3 protein: CASKTINTIYF
CDR3 DNA: TGTGCCAGCAAAACGATAAACACCATATATTTT

CDR3 length: 14
clone size: -
V gene: TRBV4-3
J gene: TRBJ1-2
D gene: -
CDR3 protein: CASSPEPGVGGYTF
CDR3 DNA: TGCGCCAGCAGCCCAGAACCGGGGGTGGGGGGCTACACCTTC

CDR3 length: 15
clone size: few
V gene: TRBV6-1
J gene: TRBJ1-1
D gene: -
CDR3 protein: CASNQGNFRVTEAFF
CDR3 DNA: TGTGCCAGCAATCAGGGGAACTTTAGGGTGACTGAAGCTTTCTTT

CDR3 length: 13
clone size: -
V gene: TRBV29-1
J gene: TRBJ2-7
D gene: TRBD2
CDR3 protein: CSAIGTSAYEQYF
CDR3 DNA: TGCAGCGCAATCGGGACTAGCGCCTACGAGCAGTACTTC

CDR3 length: 16
clone size: few
V gene: TRBV6-1
J gene: TRBJ1-1
D gene: TRBD1
CDR3 protein: CASNVGQGAWGTEAFF
CDR3 DNA: TGTGCCAGCAATGTTGGACAGGGGGCCTGGGGGACTGAAGCTTTCTTT

CDR3 length: 13
clone size: few
V gene: TRBV20-1
J gene: TRBJ1-5
D gene: TRBD1
CDR3 protein: CSATDRGNQPQHF
CDR3 DNA: TGCAGTGCTACGGACAGGGGCAATCAGCCCCAGCATTTT

CDR3 length: 15
clone size: -
V gene: TRBV25-1
J gene: TRBJ1-3
D gene: TRBD1
CDR3 protein: CASSRGQGSGNTIYF
CDR3 DNA: TGTGCCAGCAGCCGCGGACAGGGGTCAGGAAACACCATATATTTT

CDR3 length: 14
clone size: many
V gene: TRBV5-6
J gene: TRBJ1-1
D gene: -
CDR3 protein: CASTPRGLNTEAFF
CDR3 DNA: TGTGCCAGCACACCTAGGGGCCTGAACACTGAAGCTTTCTTT

CDR3 length: 15
clone size: few
V gene: TRBV4-3
J gene: TRBJ1-1
D gene: -
CDR3 protein: CASSQVGGLDTEAFF
CDR3 DNA: TGCGCCAGCAGCCAAGTCGGGGGTTTGGACACTGAAGCTTTCTTT

CDR3 length: 13
clone size: -
V gene: TRBV6-1
J gene: TRBJ2-7
D gene: TRBD1
CDR3 protein: CASLGQRTYEQYF
CDR3 DNA: TGTGCCAGCTTGGGACAGCGAACCTACGAGCAGTACTTC